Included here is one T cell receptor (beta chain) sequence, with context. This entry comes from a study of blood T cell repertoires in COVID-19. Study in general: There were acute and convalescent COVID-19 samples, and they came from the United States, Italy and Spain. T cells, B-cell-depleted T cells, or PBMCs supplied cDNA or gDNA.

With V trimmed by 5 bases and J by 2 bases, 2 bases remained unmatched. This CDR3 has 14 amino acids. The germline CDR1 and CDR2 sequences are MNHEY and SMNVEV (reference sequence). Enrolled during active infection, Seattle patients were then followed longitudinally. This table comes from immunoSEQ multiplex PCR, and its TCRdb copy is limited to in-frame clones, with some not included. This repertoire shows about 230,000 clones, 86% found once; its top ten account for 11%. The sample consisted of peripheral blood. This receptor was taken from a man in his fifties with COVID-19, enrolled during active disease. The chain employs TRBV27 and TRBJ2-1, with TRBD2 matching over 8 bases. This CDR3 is CASSLSGAYNEQFF. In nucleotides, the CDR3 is TGTGCCAGCAGTCTTAGCGGGGCCTACAATGAGCAGTTCTTC.